This is a list of T cell receptor beta chains from one sample in a study of T cells in Graves' hyperthyroidism and ophthalmopathy. Using its own MiXCR run on the multiplex PCR reads, TCRdb lists one record per CDR3 protein. Counted here are 350,000 to 400,000 distinct CDR3 sequences, roughly 13% occurring once; the ten biggest clones make up about 11%. Sequences were obtained from blood. The receptors derive from a woman in her sixties with Graves' hyperthyroidism. Each CDR3 is given with its conserved first and last residue. A D gene is named only where the DNA matches it firmly. Only part of the rows carry a size: once, few, many, or a class if the clone is expanded.

TRBJ2-1,TRBV6-1,many,NA,CASRREIAAIYNEQFF,TGTGCCAGCCGAAGGGAAATAGCGGCAATCTACAATGAGCAGTTCTTC
TRBJ2-5,TRBV7-3,many,TRBD2,CASSLWGSGIQETQYF,TGTGCCAGCAGCTTATGGGGTAGCGGGATCCAAGAGACCCAGTACTTC
TRBJ1-5,TRBV7-2,NA,TRBD1,CASSGRTGDQPQHF,TGTGCCAGCAGCGGGCGGACAGGGGACCAGCCCCAGCATTTT
TRBJ2-7,TRBV3-1,many,NA,CASRSDWDYEQYF,TGTGCCAGCAGGTCGGACTGGGACTACGAGCAGTACTTC
TRBJ2-2,TRBV2,many,NA,CASSFDTADTGELFF,TGTGCCAGCAGTTTCGACACCGCTGACACCGGGGAGCTGTTTTTT
TRBJ2-1,TRBV11-2,NA,TRBD2,CASSPASGPYNEQFF,TGTGCCAGCAGCCCGGCTAGCGGACCCTACAATGAGCAGTTCTTC
TRBJ2-1,TRBV24-1,few,TRBD2,CATSSGRVDEQFF,TGTGCCACATCTAGCGGGAGGGTCGATGAGCAGTTCTTC
TRBJ2-1,TRBV4-1,NA,TRBD1,CASSQEATGHNEQFF,TGCGCCAGCAGCCAAGAAGCGACAGGGCACAATGAGCAGTTCTTC
TRBJ2-7,TRBV20-1,many,NA,CSARDGSGVYEQYF,TGCAGTGCTAGAGATGGGTCAGGGGTCTACGAGCAGTACTTC
TRBJ1-4,TRBV30,many,TRBD1,CAWVDRGGSEKLFF,TGTGCCTGGGTGGACAGGGGAGGAAGTGAAAAACTGTTTTTT
TRBJ2-3,TRBV19,NA,TRBD2,CATRTSGGTDTQYF,TGTGCCACTAGGACTAGCGGGGGTACAGATACGCAGTATTTT
TRBJ2-1,TRBV7-9,many,TRBD2,CASSSGLAGVGYNEQFF,TGTGCCAGCAGTTCGGGACTAGCGGGAGTTGGCTACAATGAGCAGTTCTTC
TRBJ2-1,TRBV27,NA,TRBD2,CASSRRLAGVYNEQFF,TGTGCCAGCAGTCGACGACTAGCGGGAGTTTACAATGAGCAGTTCTTC
TRBJ2-1,TRBV11-1,many,NA,CASSQGGNNEQFF,TGTGCCAGCAGCCAGGGCGGTAACAATGAGCAGTTCTTC
TRBJ1-1,TRBV27,few,NA,CASSLSLGAVDTEAFF,TGTGCCAGCAGTCTTAGCCTGGGGGCCGTTGACACTGAAGCTTTCTTT
TRBJ2-1,TRBV19,NA,NA,CASSILVTRYNEQFF,TGTGCCAGTAGTATATTAGTAACCCGATACAATGAGCAGTTCTTC
TRBJ1-2,TRBV7-9,many,NA,CASSRAAAGDYGYTF,TGTGCCAGCAGCAGAGCGGCGGCAGGAGACTATGGCTACACCTTC
TRBJ2-1,TRBV6-1,many,NA,CATWSVGVEQFF,TGTGCCACCTGGAGCGTCGGGGTCGAGCAGTTCTTC
TRBJ1-4,TRBV5-8,few,TRBD1,CASSLTGVEKLFF,TGTGCCAGCAGCTTGACAGGGGTAGAAAAACTGTTTTTT
TRBJ1-4,TRBV7-9,many,NA,CASSLQGTNEKLFF,TGTGCCAGCAGCTTACAGGGAACTAATGAAAAACTGTTTTTT
TRBJ1-5,TRBV6-2/TRBV6-3,NA,NA,CASGTPRDQPQHF,TGTGCCAGCGGGACTCCGAGAGATCAGCCCCAGCATTTT
TRBJ1-1,TRBV11-2,many,NA,CATGTLNTEAFF,TGTGCGACCGGGACACTGAACACTGAAGCTTTCTTT
TRBJ2-5,TRBV2,many,TRBD1,CASSEYRGSGETQYF,TGTGCCAGCAGCGAGTACAGGGGGTCGGGGGAGACCCAGTACTTC
TRBJ1-2,TRBV10-2,many,NA,CASSEMLAGEGYTF,TGCGCCAGCAGTGAGATGCTGGCCGGAGAAGGCTACACCTTC
TRBJ1-4,TRBV30,many,NA,CAFQGLATNEKLFF,TGTGCCTTCCAGGGCCTAGCAACTAATGAAAAACTGTTTTTT
TRBJ1-2,TRBV30,few,NA,CAWSQGTYGYTF,TGTGCCTGGTCACAGGGCACCTATGGCTACACCTTC
TRBJ2-1,TRBV19,NA,NA,CATKHPGSYNEQFF,TGTGCCACCAAGCATCCGGGGAGCTACAATGAGCAGTTCTTC
TRBJ1-6,TRBV6-6,many,NA,CASSYSISDNSPLHF,TGTGCCAGCAGTTACTCAATTTCGGATAATTCACCCCTCCACTTT
TRBJ2-7,TRBV6-9,few,NA,CASSYEGGFGQYF,TGTGCCAGCAGTTACGAAGGGGGGTTCGGGCAGTACTTC
TRBJ2-3,TRBV20-1,NA,NA,CSAILGATDTQYF,TGCAGTGCTATTCTCGGGGCCACAGATACGCAGTATTTT
TRBJ2-3,TRBV3-1,NA,TRBD2,CASSQETSGSTDTQYF,TGTGCCAGCAGCCAAGAGACTAGCGGGAGCACAGATACGCAGTATTTT
TRBJ2-3,TRBV6-6,many,TRBD1,CASSYSGTGGDTQYF,TGTGCCAGCAGTTACTCCGGGACAGGGGGAGATACGCAGTATTTT
TRBJ1-2,TRBV6-2/TRBV6-3,NA,NA,CASSSGLGYGYTF,TGTGCCAGCAGCTCCGGTCTCGGCTATGGCTACACCTTC